The 32 T cell receptor beta chains below come from one sample, sequenced in a study of response to subunit inactivated influenza vaccine. TCRdb independently ran MiXCR on the RT-PCR reads; one entry per CDR3 protein. The profile shows hundreds of thousands of distinct CDR3 sequences, about an eighth of them singletons. Specimen: PBMCs from blood, collected on the day of vaccination. These receptors were taken from a man over 45 who received an inactivated influenza vaccine.

In this sample, this clonotype turned up many times. CDR3 sequence reads: CASSSSSGTGTYEQYF. DNA for the CDR3: TGTGCCAGCAGCTCCTCGTCCGGGACAGGGACCTACGAGCAGTACTTC. This chain uses TRBV7-9 with TRBJ2-7; 9 bases line up with TRBD1. J gave up 2 bases and V 4 bases, and 9 bases lay outside the gene matches. The CDR3 is 16 residues long. The germline V gene encodes CDR1 SEHNR and CDR2 FQNEAQ (reference sequence). Filled out from reference TRBV7-9 and TRBJ2-7, the complete variable domain reads DTGVSQNPRHKITKRGQNVTFRCDPISEHNRLYWYRQTLGQGPEFLTYFQNEAQLEKSRLLSDRFSAERPKGSFSTLEIQRTEQGDSAMYLCASSSSSGTGTYEQYFGPGTRLTVT.

The chain carries TRBV6-2 or TRBV6-3 and TRBJ2-1, with 8 bases matching TRBD2. The CDR3 is 16 residues long. Germline assignment: CDR1 MNHEY and CDR2 SVGEGT. The J segment lost 2 bases and the V segment lost 8 bases, leaving 11 bases of the junction unmatched. CDR3 region: CASDGRGGGTYNEQFF. The CDR3 DNA sequence: TGTGCCAGCGACGGTCGGGGCGGGGGGACCTACAATGAGCAGTTCTTC.

The chain combines TRBV20-1 with TRBJ2-7; the match to TRBD1 covers 8 bases. The CDR3 covers 14 residues. CDR1 DFQATT and CDR2 SNEGSKA come from the germline V gene (reference sequence). The V segment lost 6 bases and the J segment 4 bases; nucleotides outside the gene matches: 11. Written as DNA, the CDR3 is TGCAGTGCCCAGCAGAGCAGGGGGCCTTACGAGCAGTACTTC. It yields the protein CSAQQSRGPYEQYF.

In this sample, this clonotype turned up many times. The rearrangement joins TRBV6-2 or TRBV6-3 to TRBJ1-1, with TRBD1 matching 7 bases. With V trimmed by 6 bases and J by 4 bases, 2 bases remained unmatched. The CDR3 has 12 amino acids. CDR1 and CDR2 (germline): MNHEY, SVGEGT. Here the CDR3 DNA reads TGTGCCAGCAGCGACAGGGTCACTGAAGCTTTCTTT. It specifies CASSDRVTEAFF.

This clonotype was observed a few times. CDR3: CASSGRLGGTSFYNEQFF. The CDR3 DNA reads as TGCGCCAGCAGCGGGCGGTTAGGCGGGACCTCCTTTTACAATGAGCAGTTCTTC. The chain links TRBV4-3 to TRBJ2-1, with a possible D match to TRBD2 (6 bases). CDR3 size: 18 residues. The V gene's germline CDR1 is LGHNA and CDR2 YSLEER. V was cut by 5 bases and J by 4 bases, with 24 bases left in between.

The chain has TRBV2 and TRBJ2-7, with 8 bases fitting TRBD1. J gave up 6 bases and V 4 bases, and 11 bases lay outside the gene matches. The germline gives CDR1 SNHLY, CDR2 FYNNEI. This CDR3 is built from 15 residues. Here the CDR3 DNA reads TGTGCCAGCAGTGCAAAGACAGGGGCCGGTGTCGAGCAGTACTTC. Protein sequence: CASSAKTGAGVEQYF.

This clonotype has more than one count but fewer than ten. This chain uses TRBV7-9 with TRBJ1-6; unclear D gene. The CDR3 runs to 13 residues. Germline loops: CDR1 SEHNR, CDR2 FQNEAQ (reference sequence). The V end lost 5 bases, the J end lost 9 bases, and 11 bases lay between the germline ends. Here the CDR3 DNA reads TGTGCCAGCAGCCGCGGTTCGGGTTCACCCCTCCACTTT. This encodes CASSRGSGSPLHF.

At least ten counts were recorded for this clonotype. The V gene is TRBV5-1, the J gene TRBJ2-3; 9 nucleotides align to TRBD2. This CDR3 is built from 16 residues. J lost 9 bases, V lost 1 base, and 12 bases had no gene match. Germline lookup yields CDR1 SGHRS and CDR2 YFSETQ. The CDR3 nucleotides read TGCGCCAGCAGCTTGTCGGTAGCGGGAGTTTCCGGAACGCAGTATTTT. This gives the protein CASSLSVAGVSGTQYF.

This clonotype has more than one count but fewer than ten. The CDR3 is CASSQHRTSIWDGTYNEQFF. The CDR3 coding sequence is TGCGCCAGCAGCCAACACCGAACTAGCATATGGGACGGAACCTACAATGAGCAGTTCTTC. The genes are TRBV4-3 and TRBJ2-1, with D maybe TRBD2 (6 bases). Germline CDR1 is LGHNA and CDR2 is YSLEER. The V end was cut by 2 bases, the J end by 2 bases, with 25 bases between. The CDR3 has 20 amino acids.

The DNA for the CDR3 is TGTGCCAGCAGCTTAGATCCTAGCGGGTCCTACGAGCAGTACTTC. It codes for CASSLDPSGSYEQYF. The rearrangement uses TRBV11-2 and TRBJ2-7, with 8 bases matching TRBD2. Germline V gene lookup returns CDR1 SGHAT and CDR2 FQNNGV. The CDR3 runs 15 residues. Trimming removed 0 bases from V and 1 base from J; junction bases left unmatched: 2.

This clonotype was detected only a few times. This sequence joins TRBV7-2 and TRBJ2-7; 7 nucleotides agree with TRBD2. The germline V gene has CDR1 SGHTA and CDR2 FQGNSA. J lost 2 bases, V lost 5 bases, and 9 bases had no gene match. This CDR3 comprises 15 residues. For the CDR3, the DNA is TGTGCCAGCAGCCCCTACGGGGCGGGAGCCTACGAGCAGTACTTC. Translation gives CASSPYGAGAYEQYF.

The V call is TRBV6-1, the J call TRBJ1-5; a weak D match, TRBD1 (5 bases). The CDR3 contains 13 residues. Germline V gene data show CDR1 as MNHNS and CDR2 as SASEGT. Trimming left V 2 bases short and J 7 bases short, with 9 bases between. The CDR3 region is CASSEQGIQPQHF. The CDR3 DNA reads as TGTGCCAGCAGTGAACAGGGTATACAGCCCCAGCATTTT.

The chain combines TRBV5-1 with TRBJ2-7; D may be TRBD1 (5 bases). The ends were cut back, 0 bases at V and 3 bases at J, with 16 bases in the middle. The CDR3 sequence is 16 residues long. Germline V lookup: CDR1 SGHRS, CDR2 YFSETQ. The chain's CDR3 is CASSLVPMQGYYEQYF. The CDR3 region has the DNA TGCGCCAGCAGCTTGGTCCCGATGCAGGGATACTACGAGCAGTACTTC.

Concerning this clonotype itself: It may be a read error: a sequence one base away is much more abundant. This rearrangement joins TRBV12-3 or TRBV12-4 to TRBJ1-1, with no clear D. The CDR3 totals 14 residues. The CDR3 DNA sequence: TGTGCCAGCAGTTTCGGGCAAGTGAACTCTGAAGCTTTCTTT. This sequence encodes CASSFGQVNSEAFF.

The chain uses TRBV28 and TRBJ2-1; 7 bases agree with TRBD2. Trimming at V came to 6 bases and at J to 5 bases, leaving 10 bases not matched to a gene. Looked up from germline, CDR1 is MDHEN and CDR2 is SYDVKM. The CDR3 is 15 residues long. The chain's CDR3 is CASSPLGLADNEQFF. As DNA, the CDR3 is TGTGCCAGCAGCCCCTTAGGCCTAGCGGACAATGAGCAGTTCTTC.

This clonotype was seen many times. This chain links TRBV5-1 with TRBJ2-7; TRBD2 matches at 9 bases. The CDR3 contains 14 residues. Losses at the gene ends were 0 bases for V and 5 bases for J; bases not matched to a gene: 3. CDR1 and CDR2 (germline): SGHRS, YFSETQ. CDR3 sequence: CASSLVAGVDEQYF. CDR3 nucleotide sequence: TGCGCCAGCAGCTTGGTAGCGGGAGTTGACGAGCAGTACTTC.

The table lists this clonotype with a few counts. The chain combines TRBV7-2 with TRBJ2-7, with D perhaps matching TRBD1 (5 bases). Trimming took 2 bases from V and 0 from J, leaving 29 bases between them. In germline, CDR1 is SGHTA, CDR2 FQGNSA. The CDR3 contains 21 residues. The CDR3, as DNA: TGTGCCAGCAGCTTACCGGCTTACGATGTTTTTGGGCAGGGAAGCTCCTACGAGCAGTACTTC. Residues: CASSLPAYDVFGQGSSYEQYF.

There are a few counts of this clonotype. The chain couples TRBV12-3 or TRBV12-4 to TRBJ2-3; TRBD1 matches at 12 bases. The trim removed 4 bases at V and 7 bases at J, leaving 6 bases unmatched. The CDR3 loop spans 15 amino acids. The CDR3 region is CASSSGTGGRNTQYF. CDR3 nucleotides: TGTGCCAGCAGTTCCGGGACAGGGGGCCGAAATACGCAGTATTTT.

With regard to this clonotype: With a much larger clone just one base away, this may be a read error. This chain links TRBV10-3 with TRBJ2-5; TRBD2 matches 7 bases. Germline CDR1 and CDR2: ENHRY and SYGVKD. The CDR3 consists of 17 residues. V gave up 5 bases and J gave up 2 bases; unmatched junction bases: 14. CDR3 nucleotide sequence: TGTGCCATCAGTTTCGGGGCGGGGGAGTATGAACAAGAGACCCAGTACTTC. It yields the protein CAISFGAGEYEQETQYF.

In DNA form, the CDR3 reads TGTGCTAGTGGTTTAACCAATGAGCAGTTCTTC. As protein: CASGLTNEQFF. The chain uses TRBV12-5 and TRBJ2-1; D not resolved. Germline CDR1 LGHNT, CDR2 FRNRAP. The V gene lost 3 bases and the J gene lost 6 bases, with 3 bases spanning the gap. The CDR3 consists of 11 residues.

Ten or more counts support this clonotype. The chain combines TRBV14 with TRBJ2-4; 8 positions match TRBD2. This CDR3 spans 19 amino acids. The V gene's germline CDR1 is SGHDN and CDR2 FVKESK. V gave up 0 bases and J gave up 1 base; unmatched junction bases: 11. The CDR3 DNA is TGTGCCAGCAGCCAAGATCGGGCGGTAGCGGGATTGGCCAAAAACATTCAGTACTTC. It specifies CASSQDRAVAGLAKNIQYF.

This clonotype came up many times. The chain carries TRBV6-1 and TRBJ2-7; 9 bases agree with TRBD2. The V and J ends lost 6 bases and 0 bases, in that order; junction bases with no gene match: 6. The CDR3 covers 15 residues. Germline CDR1 MNHNS, CDR2 SASEGT. The CDR3 DNA reads as TGTGCCAGCAGCCAGACTAGCGGAAGCTCCTACGAGCAGTACTTC. This translates into CASSQTSGSSYEQYF.

The chain employs TRBV15 and TRBJ2-2; tentatively, D is TRBD1 or TRBD2 (5 bases each). CDR3 length equals 15 residues. V was cut by 0 bases and J by 2 bases, with 7 bases left in between. Germline assignment: CDR1 LNHNV and CDR2 YYDKDF (reference sequence). The CDR3 nucleotides are TGTGCCACCAGCAGAGATGGGGGAAACACCGGGGAGCTGTTTTTT. Protein product: CATSRDGGNTGELFF.

This clonotype came up a few times. V is TRBV4-3 and J is TRBJ2-6, with D uncertain. CDR3 length: 17 residues. V lost 1 base and J lost 0, with 10 bases in between. CDR1 is LGHNA and CDR2 is YSLEER in the germline V gene. CDR3 bases: TGCGCCAGCAGCCAAGCGTCGGTTGTCTCTGGGGCCAACGTCCTGACTTTC. It encodes CASSQASVVSGANVLTF.

This clonotype occurred many times. V gene TRBV29-1 combines with J gene TRBJ1-3; possible D gene TRBD1, 6 bases. CDR1 and CDR2 (germline): SQVTM, ANQGSEA. This CDR3 comprises 14 residues. V lost 6 bases and J lost 0, with 12 bases in between. CDR3 sequence: CSVEDSNSGNTIYF. CDR3 in DNA: TGCAGCGTGGAGGACAGCAACTCTGGAAACACCATATATTTT.

This clonotype appeared once. Here the CDR3 DNA reads TGCGCCAGCAGCCAACGACAGGGCAACCAAGAGACCCAGTACTTC. It yields the protein CASSQRQGNQETQYF. The chain employs TRBV4-3 and TRBJ2-5, with 7 bases fitting TRBD1. The V and J ends lost 2 bases and 0 bases, in that order; junction bases with no gene match: 3. Germline assignment: CDR1 LGHNA and CDR2 YSLEER. CDR3 length equals 15 residues.

There are a few counts of this clonotype. This chain joins TRBV20-1 and TRBJ2-3; possibly TRBD1 for D (5 bases). Germline V gives CDR1 DFQATT, CDR2 SNEGSKA (reference sequence). This CDR3 has 11 residues. The V end lost 5 bases, the J end lost 5 bases, and 8 bases lay between the germline ends. CDR3 bases: TGCAGTGCTGGCAGGGTAGATACGCAGTATTTT. This translates into CSAGRVDTQYF.

This clonotype has a handful of counts. The chain has TRBV7-2 and TRBJ2-1; 10 positions agree with TRBD2. The CDR3 extends over 13 amino acids. V lost 4 bases, J lost 8 bases, and 2 bases stayed unmatched. CDR1 is SGHTA, CDR2 FQGNSA, per germline. The CDR3 DNA reads as TGTGCCAGCAGCTGGACTAGCGGACATGAGCAGTTCTTC. Translated: CASSWTSGHEQFF.

This clonotype was seen a handful of times. The chain uses TRBV3-1 and TRBJ2-2; D is uncertain. Germline V gene sequence: CDR1 LGHDT, CDR2 YNNKEL (reference sequence). V dropped 1 base and J dropped 5 bases, with 14 bases sitting between them. The CDR3 length is 16 residues. The CDR3 nucleotides are TGTGCCAGCAGCCAAGTCCATAGTCTCCTAACCGGGGAGCTGTTTTTT. This encodes CASSQVHSLLTGELFF.

This clonotype was detected only a few times. The chain links TRBV2 to TRBJ2-7, with 8 bases fitting TRBD1. The CDR3 contains 13 residues. Unmatched junction bases numbered 4, after V lost 6 bases and J lost 3 bases. CDR1 SNHLY and CDR2 FYNNEI come from the germline V gene. CDR3 bases: TGTGCCAGCAGGGACAGGGCGTACTACGAGCAGTACTTC. It is translated as CASRDRAYYEQYF.

The rearrangement joins TRBV5-4 to TRBJ2-5; D gene unclear. Trimming left V 4 bases short and J 5 bases short, with 12 bases between. This CDR3 is 13 amino acids long. Germline V gives CDR1 SGHNT, CDR2 YYREEE (reference sequence). The CDR3 DNA reads as TGTGCCAGCAGCCTATACGTGGGGGAGACCCAGTACTTC. Translation gives CASSLYVGETQYF.

The chain uses TRBV7-2 and TRBJ1-5, with D possibly TRBD1 on 5 matching bases. Looked up from germline, CDR1 is SGHTA and CDR2 is FQGNSA. Deletions cut 5 bases from V and 4 bases from J, with 15 bases between. This CDR3 contains 15 residues. The CDR3 sequence: CASSPRDGGNQPQHF. CDR3 sequence (DNA): TGTGCCAGCAGCCCACGGGACGGGGGGAATCAGCCCCAGCATTTT.